What follows are 26 T cell receptor beta chains derived from one specimen sequenced in a study of cytomegalovirus exposure and HLA in healthy donors. The PCR had 60 Vbeta and 13 Jbeta primers. The repertoire was sequenced with immunoSEQ multiplex PCR; TCRdb's copy has only in-frame clones and lacks some. The table includes about 160,000 clones, roughly 85% detected once. The specimen was PBMCs. These receptor sequences come from a man aged 18 to 30 in good health and CMV-seropositive.

The gene calls are TRBV19 and TRBJ2-7; the match to TRBD2 covers 9 bases. The V gene end was trimmed by 4 bases and the J gene end by 4 bases; junction bases not matched to a gene: 8. The CDR3 spans 15 residues. The germline V gene encodes CDR1 LNHDA and CDR2 SQIVND (reference sequence). The CDR3 loop reads CASSTPSSGGYEQYF. CDR3 DNA sequence: TGTGCCAGTAGTACCCCGAGTAGCGGGGGATACGAGCAGTACTTC.

V and J are TRBV14 and TRBJ2-7, with TRBD1 matching 7 bases. The germline V gene has CDR1 SGHDN and CDR2 FVKESK. J gave up 1 base and V 4 bases, and 13 bases lay outside the gene matches. The CDR3 sequence is 17 residues long. CDR3: CASSPVQLRGQSYEQYF. CDR3 DNA: TGTGCCAGCAGCCCAGTACAACTTAGGGGGCAGTCCTACGAGCAGTACTTC. Variable domain in full (rest from reference TRBV14 and TRBJ2-7): EAGVTQFPSHSVIEKGQTVTLRCDPISGHDNLYWYRRVMGKEIKFLLHFVKESKQDESGMPNNRFLAERTGGTYSTLKVQPAELEDSGVYFCASSPVQLRGQSYEQYFGPGTRLTVT.

The chain has TRBV19 and TRBJ1-1; D is perhaps TRBD1 (5 bases). V was cut by 1 base and J by 1 base, with 10 bases left in between. The V gene's germline CDR1 is LNHDA and CDR2 SQIVND (reference sequence). This CDR3 spans 15 amino acids. The CDR3 loop is CASSIGLRGNTEAFF. The DNA for the CDR3 is TGTGCCAGTAGTATAGGACTTAGGGGGAACACTGAAGCTTTCTTT.

The V call is TRBV7-8, the J call TRBJ1-6, with 7 bases matching TRBD1. Germline CDR1 SGHVS, CDR2 FQNEAQ. The CDR3 sequence is 15 residues long. The V segment lost 5 bases and the J segment 9 bases; nucleotides outside the gene matches: 10. Here the CDR3 DNA reads TGTGCCAGCAGCCCTGTCAGGGGGACGGGTTCACCCCTCCACTTT. This codes for CASSPVRGTGSPLHF.

The V and J genes are TRBV10-3 and TRBJ2-3, with D possibly matching TRBD2 (5 bases). CDR1 is ENHRY, CDR2 SYGVKD, per germline. The germline V and J ends were trimmed by 5 bases and 4 bases, with 13 bases remaining between them. The CDR3 covers 14 residues. The CDR3 region is CAISTSQEADTQYF. CDR3 bases: TGTGCCATCAGTACTAGTCAGGAGGCAGATACGCAGTATTTT.

The rearrangement links TRBV25-1 to TRBJ1-1; possible D gene TRBD1, 6 bases. The V gene's germline CDR1 is MGHDK and CDR2 SYGVNS. The length of the CDR3 is 14 residues. The V gene lost 5 bases and the J gene lost 4 bases, with 14 bases spanning the gap. Here the CDR3 reads CASSLRQGSTEAFF. The DNA of the CDR3 is TGTGCCAGCAGTCTCCGGCAGGGGAGCACTGAAGCTTTCTTT.

This chain joins TRBV7-3 and TRBJ2-3, with D possibly TRBD2 on 5 matching bases. Between the trimmed V and J ends, which lost 2 bases and 2 bases, there was a span of 11 bases. The CDR3 is made up of 15 amino acids. Germline CDR1 is SGHTA and CDR2 is FQGTGA. The CDR3 is CASSLGGHVTDTQYF. Here the CDR3 DNA reads TGTGCCAGCAGCTTAGGCGGGCATGTCACAGATACGCAGTATTTT.

V and J are TRBV6-1 and TRBJ2-5, with D possibly matching TRBD1 (5 bases). This CDR3 has 12 residues. Trimming left V 7 bases short and J 5 bases short, with 11 bases between. CDR1 MNHNS and CDR2 SASEGT come from the germline V gene. CDR3 region: CASNPGIETQYF. Here the CDR3 DNA reads TGTGCCAGCAACCCAGGGATCGAGACCCAGTACTTC.

In this sample, this clone turned up a few times. This sequence joins TRBV15 and TRBJ1-2; D is perhaps TRBD1 (6 bases). The CDR3 sequence is 14 residues long. The ends were cut back, 2 bases at V and 6 bases at J, with 13 bases in the middle. Germline lookup yields CDR1 LNHNV and CDR2 YYDKDF (reference sequence). The CDR3, as DNA: TGTGCCACCAGCAGAAGTACAGGGAGGGATGGCTACACCTTC. It translates to CATSRSTGRDGYTF.

About this clone: One end of the junction is discordant with germline, which a read error may explain. The chain combines TRBV7-9 with TRBJ2-4; TRBD1 aligns across 7 bases. The CDR3 loop spans 13 amino acids. Germline assignment: CDR1 SEHNR and CDR2 FQNEAQ (reference sequence). As DNA, the CDR3 is TGTGCCAGCAGCTCGACAGGGTTTAACAGTCAGTACTTC. Protein product: CASSSTGFNSQYF.

This chain uses TRBV6-1 with TRBJ1-3; a weak D match, TRBD1 (5 bases). V was clipped by 6 bases and J by 0 bases, with 12 bases between them. The CDR3 covers 15 residues. Germline assignment: CDR1 MNHNS and CDR2 SASEGT. The CDR3 is CASRSTDFSGNTIYF. DNA of the CDR3: TGTGCCAGCAGGTCGACAGATTTCTCTGGAAACACCATATATTTT.

This sequence joins TRBV10-2 and TRBJ2-7, with 8 bases fitting TRBD2. The V gene's germline CDR1 is WSHSY and CDR2 SAAADI. The CDR3 covers 15 residues. Unmatched junction bases numbered 8, after V lost 4 bases and J lost 3 bases. CDR3: CASSGGAGGFYEQYF. The DNA of the CDR3 is TGCGCCAGCAGTGGGGGGGCGGGGGGCTTCTACGAGCAGTACTTC.

The chain couples TRBV5-4 to TRBJ1-4; possibly TRBD1 for D (5 bases). V was pared by 0 bases and J by 12 bases, with 12 bases between. Germline CDR1 and CDR2: SGHNT and YYREEE (reference sequence). The CDR3 contains 13 residues. CDR3 residues: CASSLGEGRELFF. For the CDR3, the DNA is TGTGCCAGCAGCTTGGGGGAGGGGCGGGAACTGTTTTTT.

The rearrangement links TRBV6-1 to TRBJ2-7; possible D gene TRBD2, 6 bases. CDR1 MNHNS and CDR2 SASEGT come from the germline V gene. Trimming pared 10 bases from V and 3 bases from J, leaving 25 bases between. The length of the CDR3 is 16 residues. DNA of the CDR3: TGTGCCAACTGTGAAGGGACTTACCTTGGTCTCTACGAGCAGTACTTC. As protein: CANCEGTYLGLYEQYF.

V is TRBV20-1 and J is TRBJ2-4, with a possible D match to TRBD1 (6 bases). V was shortened by 6 bases and J by 13 bases, with 16 bases between the two germline ends. Germline CDR1 DFQATT, CDR2 SNEGSKA (reference sequence). This CDR3 has 11 amino acids. The CDR3 coding sequence is TGCAGTGCCGAGCTTGGGGGCCGGCAGTACTTC. Translated: CSAELGGRQYF.

The chain links TRBV25-1 to TRBJ2-1; TRBD1 matches at 7 bases. Trimming removed 5 bases from V and 3 bases from J; junction bases left unmatched: 10. CDR1 is MGHDK, CDR2 SYGVNS, per germline. This CDR3 region has 16 residues. CDR3 in amino acids: CASSRSAGQVYNEQFF. The CDR3 coding sequence is TGTGCCAGCAGTCGTAGCGCAGGACAGGTCTACAATGAGCAGTTCTTC. The whole variable domain, remainder taken from reference TRBV25-1 and TRBJ2-1, is EADIYQTPRYLVIGTGKKITLECSQTMGHDKMYWYQQDPGMELHLIHYSYGVNSTEKGDLSSESTVSRIRTEHFPLTLESARPSHTSQYLCASSRSAGQVYNEQFFGPGTRLTVL.

In its sample, this clone was seen a few times. This chain joins TRBV5-6 and TRBJ1-1; D possibly corresponds to TRBD1 (6 bases). This CDR3 comprises 16 residues. The V and J ends lost 5 bases and 0 bases respectively, with 17 bases between them. Germline CDR1 is SGHDT and CDR2 is YYEEEE. Written as DNA, the CDR3 is TGTGCCAGCAGTCTAGGGTCGGGACACGTGAACACTGAAGCTTTCTTT. Protein product: CASSLGSGHVNTEAFF.

The V and J genes are TRBV5-6 and TRBJ2-2; D perhaps matches TRBD1 (6 bases). The CDR3 contains 17 residues. The germline V and J ends were trimmed by 1 base and 2 bases, with 15 bases remaining between them. CDR1 is SGHDT, CDR2 YYEEEE, per germline. The DNA of the CDR3 is TGTGCCAGCAGCTTGATATCAGGACAGAGAAACACCGGGGAGCTGTTTTTT. This encodes CASSLISGQRNTGELFF.

This clone was seen just once. This sequence joins TRBV12-5 and TRBJ2-5; no clear D. CDR3 length: 14 residues. V shed 4 bases and J shed 3 bases, with 12 bases lying between them. Germline CDR1 LGHNT, CDR2 FRNRAP. CDR3 sequence reads: CASGSVETKETQYF. The CDR3 bases are TGTGCTAGTGGTTCGGTCGAGACAAAAGAGACCCAGTACTTC.

V and J are TRBV5-1 and TRBJ2-7; 7 bases align to TRBD1. V dropped 3 bases and J dropped 2; count of bases not matched to a gene: 5. CDR1 and CDR2 from the germline V gene are SGHRS and YFSETQ. The CDR3 totals 14 residues. CDR3 sequence (DNA): TGCGCCAGCAGCTCTCAGACAGGGACCTACGAGCAGTACTTC. Its protein product is CASSSQTGTYEQYF.

The chain carries TRBV4-2 and TRBJ1-1; TRBD1 might be the D (6 bases). The CDR3 totals 20 residues. The V end was cut by 0 bases, the J end by 3 bases, with 26 bases between. Germline V gene data show CDR1 as LGHNA and CDR2 as YNFKEQ. The CDR3 sequence: CASSQDGERTVLRRHTEAFF. As DNA, the CDR3 is TGTGCCAGCAGCCAAGACGGGGAAAGGACAGTACTGAGGAGGCACACTGAAGCTTTCTTT.

The chain recombines TRBV5-5 with TRBJ1-3; 11 bases are a match to TRBD1. The V segment lost 6 bases and the J segment 4 bases; nucleotides outside the gene matches: 15. Germline V gene lookup returns CDR1 SGHKS and CDR2 YYEKEE (reference sequence). This CDR3 region has 18 residues. The CDR3 spells CASTRTGGDILSGNTIYF. In nucleotides, the CDR3 is TGTGCCAGCACCCGGACAGGGGGCGACATCTTATCCGGAAACACCATATATTTT. The variable domain in full, completed from reference TRBV5-5 and TRBJ1-3, reads DAGVTQSPTHLIKTRGQQVTLRCSPISGHKSVSWYQQVLGQGPQFIFQYYEKEERGRGNFPDRFSARQFPNYSSELNVNALLLGDSALYLCASTRTGGDILSGNTIYFGEGSWLTVV.

The chain combines TRBV13 with TRBJ2-3; 12 bases fit TRBD2. This CDR3 comprises 17 residues. CDR1 is PRHDT and CDR2 is FYEKMQ in the germline V gene (reference sequence). The ends lost 4 bases at V and 6 bases at J; junction bases unmatched: 11. CDR3 region: CASSYTLAGGQGDTQYF. In DNA form, the CDR3 reads TGTGCCAGCAGCTACACACTAGCGGGGGGCCAAGGGGATACGCAGTATTTT.

The rearrangement links TRBV6-5 to TRBJ1-1, with a possible D match to TRBD1 (6 bases). V shed 7 bases and J shed 6 bases, with 15 bases lying between them. The length of the CDR3 is 13 residues. The germline V gene encodes CDR1 MNHEY and CDR2 SVGAGI. CDR3 nucleotides: TGTGCCAGCAACGGGGGGCTTCAATCTGAAGCTTTCTTT. Amino acid sequence: CASNGGLQSEAFF.

The V call is TRBV4-3, the J call TRBJ2-5, with a tentative D call TRBD1 (6 bases). V was clipped by 3 bases and J by 4 bases, with 21 bases between them. The germline V gene encodes CDR1 LGHNA and CDR2 YSLEER. The CDR3 has 17 residues. In nucleotides, the CDR3 is TGCGCCAGCAGCCAGGATTGGGGGCGTGGGGGCCGAGAGACCCAGTACTTC. Translated: CASSQDWGRGGRETQYF.

On this clone itself: The same CDR3 can be traced to other DNA sequences in this sample. The chain links TRBV5-5 to TRBJ2-2; the D is unclear. V was clipped by 0 bases and J by 0 bases, with 9 bases between them. The CDR3 length is 16 residues. Germline V gene sequence: CDR1 SGHKS, CDR2 YYEKEE (reference sequence). This chain's CDR3 is CASSLARVANTGELFF. Written as DNA, the CDR3 is TGTGCCAGCAGCTTGGCTCGGGTCGCGAACACCGGGGAGCTGTTTTTT.